Following are 20 T cell receptor beta chains from one sample sequenced in a study of human T cells and chemical hapten exposure. As to time point: pre-sensitization, week 0. As to treatment: therapeutic diphenylcyclopropenone sensitization with weekly scalp DPC. Via MiXCR, TCRdb re-called the RACE reads, giving one row per CDR3 protein. The profile covers under 90,000 distinct CDR3 sequences, with roughly 8.8% appearing a single time and roughly 3.5% taken by the ten largest. The specimen comprised whole blood, sampled in connection with sensitization to the hapten diphenylcyclopropenone (DPC). Receptor source: a woman aged 40 to 50 with alopecia areata. Some clones in this sample may be carry-over from other donors' samples.

This clonotype has a count of ten or more. The CDR3 protein is CASSQTGPYGYTF. For the CDR3, the DNA is TGTGCCAGCAGTCAGACAGGCCCCTATGGCTACACCTTC. J is TRBJ1-2 and V is TRBV6-5; TRBD1 might be the D (6 bases). Trimming took off 5 bases at V and 4 bases at J, with 11 bases between the two ends. The CDR3 extends over 13 amino acids. The germline V gene encodes CDR1 MNHEY and CDR2 SVGAGI.

Ten or more counts support this clonotype. This chain uses TRBV30 with TRBJ2-7, with 8 positions matching TRBD1. V was pared by 0 bases and J by 1 base, with 5 bases of the junction left unmatched. This CDR3 is 15 amino acids long. Looked up from germline, CDR1 is GTSNPN and CDR2 is SVGIG (reference sequence). The CDR3 region has the DNA TGTGCCTGGAGTGTACACTGGACAGGGTCCTACGAGCAGTACTTC. Amino acids: CAWSVHWTGSYEQYF.

This clonotype showed up many times. The chain is built from TRBV6-6 and TRBJ2-3; D not certain. V lost 5 bases to trimming and J lost 0 bases, with 6 bases between them. The germline V gene encodes CDR1 MNHNY and CDR2 SVGAGI (reference sequence). There are 13 residues in the CDR3. The CDR3 here is CASSIVSTDTQYF. DNA of the CDR3: TGTGCCAGCAGTATTGTCAGCACAGATACGCAGTATTTT.

This clonotype showed up many times. The chain uses TRBV4-3 and TRBJ2-5, with D perhaps TRBD2 (7 bases). V shed 0 bases and J shed 4 bases, with 21 bases lying between them. This CDR3 contains 18 residues. Germline CDR1 LGHNA, CDR2 YSLEER. In nucleotides, the CDR3 is TGCGCCAGCAGCCAAGATCGAAGGGGGGGCATATCCAGAGAGACCCAGTACTTC. This gives the protein CASSQDRRGGISRETQYF.

The V gene is TRBV27, the J gene TRBJ2-7, with 9 bases lining up with TRBD1. The germline gives CDR1 MNHEY, CDR2 SMNVEV (reference sequence). The CDR3 is 16 amino acids. With V trimmed by 6 bases and J by 2 bases, 11 bases remained unmatched. This CDR3 is CASRRNPGTGPYEQYF. CDR3 nucleotides: TGTGCCAGCAGGCGAAACCCCGGGACAGGGCCCTACGAGCAGTACTTC.

The rearrangement joins TRBV9 to TRBJ2-5; 7 bases agree with TRBD2. The CDR3 is 13 amino acids. V lost 3 bases and J lost 3; bases outside the gene matches: 2. CDR1 is SGDLS and CDR2 is YYNGEE in the germline V gene. The CDR3 DNA is TGTGCCAGCAGCGCCGCGGGGGAAGAGACCCAGTACTTC. Residues: CASSAAGEETQYF.

The table lists this clonotype with a few counts. CDR3 sequence: CASSTGGKNIQYF. The CDR3 DNA reads as TGTGCCAGCAGTACAGGGGGTAAAAACATTCAGTACTTC. J is TRBJ2-4 and V is TRBV27; 8 bases line up with TRBD1. The V gene end was trimmed by 5 bases and the J gene end by 4 bases; junction bases not matched to a gene: 1. The CDR3 loop spans 13 amino acids. The germline V gene encodes CDR1 MNHEY and CDR2 SMNVEV (reference sequence).

At least ten counts were recorded for this clonotype. V is TRBV7-2 and J is TRBJ2-3; D may be TRBD1 or TRBD2 (5 bases each). The CDR3 runs to 14 residues. V was shortened by 2 bases and J by 4 bases, with 10 bases between the two germline ends. CDR1 and CDR2 from the germline V gene are SGHTA and FQGNSA. The CDR3 DNA reads as TGTGCCAGCAGCTTAAAACGGGGCGCAGATACGCAGTATTTT. Its translation: CASSLKRGADTQYF.

This clonotype was picked up many times. The V call is TRBV5-5, the J call TRBJ2-1, with a possible D match to TRBD2 (6 bases). V was shortened by 5 bases and J by 3 bases, with 18 bases between the two germline ends. Germline CDR1 is SGHKS and CDR2 is YYEKEE (reference sequence). The CDR3 is made up of 16 amino acids. The CDR3 sequence: CASRLWGDQNYNEQFF. CDR3 sequence (DNA): TGTGCCAGCAGGTTATGGGGGGACCAGAACTACAATGAGCAGTTCTTC.

This CDR3 reads CASSDSRDNEQFF. The CDR3 nucleotides are TGCGCCAGCAGTGATTCACGGGACAATGAGCAGTTCTTC. The V and J genes are TRBV10-1 and TRBJ2-1; no firm D call. The CDR3 runs to 13 residues. Germline V gene lookup returns CDR1 WNHNN and CDR2 SYGVQD (reference sequence). Trimming left V 3 bases short and J 5 bases short, with 8 bases between.

This clonotype has ten or more counts. J is TRBJ1-5 and V is TRBV20-1; D call uncertain. V was shortened by 6 bases and J by 5 bases, with 20 bases between the two germline ends. The CDR3 has 15 residues. Germline CDR1 and CDR2: DFQATT and SNEGSKA (reference sequence). CDR3 sequence (DNA): TGCAGTGCGGGGAGGGATCTCGCCCTGCATCAGCCCCAGCATTTT. It specifies CSAGRDLALHQPQHF.

This sequence joins TRBV20-1 and TRBJ1-5, with unresolved D. Trimming took off 1 base at V and 2 bases at J, with 6 bases between the two ends. The CDR3 has 13 amino acids. Germline CDR1 is DFQATT and CDR2 is SNEGSKA (reference sequence). CDR3 protein: CSARGHGNQPQHF. CDR3 DNA sequence: TGCAGTGCTAGAGGACACGGCAATCAGCCCCAGCATTTT.

This chain uses TRBV18 with TRBJ1-5, with a tentative D call TRBD1 (5 bases). Germline CDR1 and CDR2: KGHSH and LQKENI. CDR3 length: 15 amino acids. V was pared by 0 bases and J by 4 bases, with 10 bases between. CDR3 sequence: CASSPPPGWNQPQHF. The CDR3 bases are TGTGCCAGCTCACCACCGCCAGGGTGGAATCAGCCCCAGCATTTT.

This clonotype was picked up many times. The V gene is TRBV11-2, the J gene TRBJ2-1; TRBD2 matches at 15 bases. Germline loops: CDR1 SGHAT, CDR2 FQNNGV. The CDR3 is made up of 15 amino acids. With 3 bases clipped from V and 7 bases from J, the junction kept 1 base outside the gene matches. In DNA, the CDR3 is TGTGCCAGCAGCTTGGGGACTAGCGGGGGGAATGAGCAGTTCTTC. Translated: CASSLGTSGGNEQFF.

This chain joins TRBV10-3 and TRBJ2-1; D tentatively fits TRBD1 or TRBD2 (5 bases each). The V gene lost 4 bases and the J gene lost 8 bases, with 6 bases spanning the gap. This CDR3 has 11 amino acids. CDR1 is ENHRY, CDR2 SYGVKD, per germline. The CDR3 loop is CAISGDHEQFF. CDR3 DNA sequence: TGTGCCATCAGTGGGGACCATGAGCAGTTCTTC.

This clonotype was counted only a few times. V usage is TRBV18 and J usage is TRBJ1-2; no firm D call. Per germline, CDR1 KGHSH and CDR2 LQKENI. Trimming pared 5 bases from V and 3 bases from J, leaving 10 bases between. This CDR3 is built from 13 residues. This chain's CDR3 is CASSEGEDYGYTF. Here the CDR3 DNA reads TGTGCCAGCTCAGAGGGAGAGGACTATGGCTACACCTTC.

This clonotype was counted many times. The rearrangement joins TRBV6-1 to TRBJ2-5; D is perhaps TRBD1 (5 bases). Germline CDR1 MNHNS, CDR2 SASEGT. V was pared by 4 bases and J by 3 bases, with 9 bases between. CDR3 length: 13 amino acids. CDR3 amino acids: CASSVAGKETQYF. CDR3 coding DNA: TGTGCCAGCAGTGTGGCAGGGAAAGAGACCCAGTACTTC.

Comment on this clonotype: A much larger clone lies a single base off, so this may be a read error. V gene TRBV4-3 combines with J gene TRBJ1-6, with D unresolved. The V gene's germline CDR1 is LGHNA and CDR2 YSLEER. The CDR3 runs 19 residues. CDR3 in amino acids: CASSQDLAALSSHNSPLHF. The CDR3 region has the DNA TGCGCCAGCAGCCAAGATCTGGCAGCCCTGAGCTCCCATAATTCACCCCTCCACTTT.

This clonotype was seen a few times. This chain joins TRBV9 and TRBJ1-2, with 11 nucleotides matching TRBD1. This CDR3 has 14 amino acids. Germline lookup yields CDR1 SGDLS and CDR2 YYNGEE. V dropped 3 bases and J dropped 2; count of bases not matched to a gene: 0. In DNA, the CDR3 is TGTGCCAGCAGCGGGGACAGGGGGAACTATGGCTACACCTTC. This gives the protein CASSGDRGNYGYTF.

This clonotype was counted a few times. The CDR3 region is CATTRVPEQFF. CDR3 DNA sequence: TGTGCCACGACCCGGGTTCCCGAGCAGTTCTTC. The chain carries TRBV28 and TRBJ2-1; D is ambiguous. Germline CDR1 is MDHEN and CDR2 is SYDVKM. V gave up 10 bases and J gave up 10 bases, with 14 bases separating them. The CDR3 extends over 11 amino acids.